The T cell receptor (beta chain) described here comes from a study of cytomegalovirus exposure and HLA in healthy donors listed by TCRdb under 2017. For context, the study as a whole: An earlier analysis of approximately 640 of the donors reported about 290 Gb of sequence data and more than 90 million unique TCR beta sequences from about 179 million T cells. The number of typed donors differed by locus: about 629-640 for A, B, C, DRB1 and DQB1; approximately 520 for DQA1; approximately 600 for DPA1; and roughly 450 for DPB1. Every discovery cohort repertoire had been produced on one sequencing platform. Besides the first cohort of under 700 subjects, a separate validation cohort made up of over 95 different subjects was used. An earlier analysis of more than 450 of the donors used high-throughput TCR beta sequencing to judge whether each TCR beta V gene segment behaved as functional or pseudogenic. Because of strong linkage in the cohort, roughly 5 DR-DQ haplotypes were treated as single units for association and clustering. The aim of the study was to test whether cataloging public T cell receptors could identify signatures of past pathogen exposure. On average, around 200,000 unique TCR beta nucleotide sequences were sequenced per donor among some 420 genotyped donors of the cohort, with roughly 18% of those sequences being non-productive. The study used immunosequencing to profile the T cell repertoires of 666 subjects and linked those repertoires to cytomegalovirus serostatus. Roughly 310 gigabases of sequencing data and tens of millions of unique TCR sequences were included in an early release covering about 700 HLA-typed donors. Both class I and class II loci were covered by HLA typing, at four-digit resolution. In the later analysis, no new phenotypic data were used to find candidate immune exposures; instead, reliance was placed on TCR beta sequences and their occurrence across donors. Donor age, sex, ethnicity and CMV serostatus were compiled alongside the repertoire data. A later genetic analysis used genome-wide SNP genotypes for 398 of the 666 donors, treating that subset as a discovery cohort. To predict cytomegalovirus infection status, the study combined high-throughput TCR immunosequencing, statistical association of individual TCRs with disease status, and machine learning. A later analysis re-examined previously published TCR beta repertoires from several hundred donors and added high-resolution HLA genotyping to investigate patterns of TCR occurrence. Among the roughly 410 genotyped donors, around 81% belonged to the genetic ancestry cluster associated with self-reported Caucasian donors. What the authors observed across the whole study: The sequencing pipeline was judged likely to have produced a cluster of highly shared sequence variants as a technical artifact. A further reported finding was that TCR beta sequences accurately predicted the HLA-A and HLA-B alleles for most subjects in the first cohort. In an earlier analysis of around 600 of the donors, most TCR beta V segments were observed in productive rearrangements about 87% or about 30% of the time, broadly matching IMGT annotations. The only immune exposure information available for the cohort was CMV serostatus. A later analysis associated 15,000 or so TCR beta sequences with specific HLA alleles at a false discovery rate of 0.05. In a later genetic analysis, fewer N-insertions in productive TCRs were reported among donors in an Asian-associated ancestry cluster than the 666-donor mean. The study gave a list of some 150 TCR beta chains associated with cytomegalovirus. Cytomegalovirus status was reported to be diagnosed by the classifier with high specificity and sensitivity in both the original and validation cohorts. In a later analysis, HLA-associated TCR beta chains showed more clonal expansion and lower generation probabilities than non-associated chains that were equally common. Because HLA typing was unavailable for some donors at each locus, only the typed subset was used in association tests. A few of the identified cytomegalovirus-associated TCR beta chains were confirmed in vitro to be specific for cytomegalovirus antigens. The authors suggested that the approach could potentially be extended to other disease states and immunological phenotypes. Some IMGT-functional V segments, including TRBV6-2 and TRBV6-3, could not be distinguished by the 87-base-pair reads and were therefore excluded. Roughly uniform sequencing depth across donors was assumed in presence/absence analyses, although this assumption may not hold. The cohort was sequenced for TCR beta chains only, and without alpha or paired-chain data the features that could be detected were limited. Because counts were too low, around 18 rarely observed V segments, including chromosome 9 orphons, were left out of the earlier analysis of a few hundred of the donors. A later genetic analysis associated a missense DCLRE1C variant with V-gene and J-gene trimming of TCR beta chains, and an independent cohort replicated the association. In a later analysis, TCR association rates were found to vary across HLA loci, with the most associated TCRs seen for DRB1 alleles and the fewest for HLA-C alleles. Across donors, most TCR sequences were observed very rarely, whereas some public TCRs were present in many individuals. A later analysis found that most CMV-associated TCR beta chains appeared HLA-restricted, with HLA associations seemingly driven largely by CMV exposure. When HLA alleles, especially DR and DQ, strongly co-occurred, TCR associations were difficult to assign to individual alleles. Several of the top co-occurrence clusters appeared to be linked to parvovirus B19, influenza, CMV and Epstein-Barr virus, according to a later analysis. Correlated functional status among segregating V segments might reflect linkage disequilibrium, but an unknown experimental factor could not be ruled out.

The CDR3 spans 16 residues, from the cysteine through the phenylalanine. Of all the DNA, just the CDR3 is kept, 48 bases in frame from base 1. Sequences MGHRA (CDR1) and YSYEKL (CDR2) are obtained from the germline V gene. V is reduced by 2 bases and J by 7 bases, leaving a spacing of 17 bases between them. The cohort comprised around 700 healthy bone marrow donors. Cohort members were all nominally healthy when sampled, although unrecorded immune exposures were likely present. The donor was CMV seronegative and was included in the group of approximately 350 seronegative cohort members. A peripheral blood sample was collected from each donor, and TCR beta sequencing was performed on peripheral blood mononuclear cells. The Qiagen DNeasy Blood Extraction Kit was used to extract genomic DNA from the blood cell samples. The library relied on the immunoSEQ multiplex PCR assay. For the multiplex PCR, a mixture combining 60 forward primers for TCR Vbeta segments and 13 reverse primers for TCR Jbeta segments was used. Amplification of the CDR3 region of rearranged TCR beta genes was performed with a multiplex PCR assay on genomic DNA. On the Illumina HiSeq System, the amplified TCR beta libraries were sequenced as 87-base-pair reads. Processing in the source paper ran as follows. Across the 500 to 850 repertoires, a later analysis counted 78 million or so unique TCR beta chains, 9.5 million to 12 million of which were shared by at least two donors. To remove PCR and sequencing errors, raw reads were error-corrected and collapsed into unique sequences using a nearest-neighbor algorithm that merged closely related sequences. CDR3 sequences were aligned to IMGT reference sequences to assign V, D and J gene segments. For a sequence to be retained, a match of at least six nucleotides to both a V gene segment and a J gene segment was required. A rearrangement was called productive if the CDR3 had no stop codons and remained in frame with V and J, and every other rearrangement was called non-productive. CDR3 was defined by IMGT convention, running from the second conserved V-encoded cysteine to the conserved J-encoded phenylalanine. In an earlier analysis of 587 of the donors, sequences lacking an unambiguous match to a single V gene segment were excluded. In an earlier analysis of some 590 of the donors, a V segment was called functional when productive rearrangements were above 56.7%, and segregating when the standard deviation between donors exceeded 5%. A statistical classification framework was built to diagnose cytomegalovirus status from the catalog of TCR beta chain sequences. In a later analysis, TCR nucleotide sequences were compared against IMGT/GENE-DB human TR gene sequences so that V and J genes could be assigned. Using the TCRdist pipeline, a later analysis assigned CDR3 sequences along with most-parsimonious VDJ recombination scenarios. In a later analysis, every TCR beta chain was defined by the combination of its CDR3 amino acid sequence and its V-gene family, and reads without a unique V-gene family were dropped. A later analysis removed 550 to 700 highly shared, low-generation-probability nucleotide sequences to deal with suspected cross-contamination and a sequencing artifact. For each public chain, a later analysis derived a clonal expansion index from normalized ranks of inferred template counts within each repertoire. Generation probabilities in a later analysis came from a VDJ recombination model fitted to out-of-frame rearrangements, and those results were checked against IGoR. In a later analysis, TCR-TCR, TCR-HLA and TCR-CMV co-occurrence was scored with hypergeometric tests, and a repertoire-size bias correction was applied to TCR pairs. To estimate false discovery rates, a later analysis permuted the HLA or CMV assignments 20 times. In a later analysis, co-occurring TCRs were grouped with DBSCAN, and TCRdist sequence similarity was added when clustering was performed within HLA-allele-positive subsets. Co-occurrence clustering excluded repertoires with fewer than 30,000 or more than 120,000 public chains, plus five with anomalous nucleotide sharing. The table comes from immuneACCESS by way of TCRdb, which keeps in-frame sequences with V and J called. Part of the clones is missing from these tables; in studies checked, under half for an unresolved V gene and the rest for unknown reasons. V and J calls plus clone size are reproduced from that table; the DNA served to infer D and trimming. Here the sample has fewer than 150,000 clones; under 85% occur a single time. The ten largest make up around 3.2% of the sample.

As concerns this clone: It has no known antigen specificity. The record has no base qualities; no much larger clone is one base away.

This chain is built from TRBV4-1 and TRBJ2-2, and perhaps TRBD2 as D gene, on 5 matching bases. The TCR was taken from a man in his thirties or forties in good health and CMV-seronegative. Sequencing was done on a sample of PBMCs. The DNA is TGCGCCAGCAGCCAAACTTTAATTAGCGTTGACGGGGAGCTGTTTTTT. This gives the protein CASSQTLISVDGELFF.